This TCR beta chain appears in the sequencing data of a study of blood T cell repertoires in COVID-19. Study-wide context: Two negative PCRs, clearance, or symptom resolution were required of recovered Cohort 3 donors. The study drew acute and convalescent COVID-19 samples from the United States, Italy and Spain.

Method: immunoSEQ multiplex PCR; TCRdb's copy keeps in-frame clones and lacks some. Here the sample spans 330,000 or so clones, around 87% being singletons. Unmatched junction bases numbered 4, after V lost 0 bases and J lost 0 bases. The CDR3 spans 17 residues. Germline lookup yields CDR1 KGHSH and CDR2 LQKENI. Participant age was 18 to 89 years, and participants resided in 25 or so US areas. Clinical histories supplied by participants themselves formed the basis of cohort assignment. The genes are TRBV18 and TRBJ2-5; 10 bases match TRBD1. This TCR was sampled from a middle-aged man in a cohort exposed to, infected with or recovered from COVID-19 (not recorded which). The sequenced sample consisted of PBMCs or T cells enriched from blood (not recorded which). Here the CDR3 DNA reads TGTGCCAGCTCACCACCGGACGGGACAGGGGACCAAGAGACCCAGTACTTC. Translating gives CASSPPDGTGDQETQYF.